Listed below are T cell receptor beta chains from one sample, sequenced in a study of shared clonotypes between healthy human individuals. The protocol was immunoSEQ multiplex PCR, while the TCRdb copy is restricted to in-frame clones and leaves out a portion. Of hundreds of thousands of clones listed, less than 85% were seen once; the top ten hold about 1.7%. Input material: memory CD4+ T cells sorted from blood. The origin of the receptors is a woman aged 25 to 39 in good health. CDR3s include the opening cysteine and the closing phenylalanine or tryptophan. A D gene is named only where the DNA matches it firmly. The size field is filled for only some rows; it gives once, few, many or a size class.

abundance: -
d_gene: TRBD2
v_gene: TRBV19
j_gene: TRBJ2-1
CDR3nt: TGTGCCAGTAGTACCCGGTACAGGACTAGCGGGAGTAGGCATGAGCAGTTCTTC
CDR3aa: CASSTRYRTSGSRHEQFF

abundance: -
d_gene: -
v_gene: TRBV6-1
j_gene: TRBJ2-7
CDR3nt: TGTGCCAGCAGTGATTTGGGCTACTTGACTTACGAGCAGTACTTC
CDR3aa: CASSDLGYLTYEQYF

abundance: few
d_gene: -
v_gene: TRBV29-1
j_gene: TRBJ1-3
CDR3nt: TGCAGCGTCAGAGACGGCCAGGGAGATGGAAACACCATATATTTT
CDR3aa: CSVRDGQGDGNTIYF

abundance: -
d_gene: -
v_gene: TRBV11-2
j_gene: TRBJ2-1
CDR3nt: TGTGCCAGCACCCCGGGGCCGTCCTACAATGAGCAGTTCTTC
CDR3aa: CASTPGPSYNEQFF

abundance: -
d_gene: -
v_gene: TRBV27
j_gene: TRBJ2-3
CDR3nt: TGTGCCAGCAGTCCCAAAATGGGGTACACAGATACGCAGTATTTT
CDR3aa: CASSPKMGYTDTQYF

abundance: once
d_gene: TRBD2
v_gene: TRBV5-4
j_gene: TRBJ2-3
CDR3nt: TGTGCCAGCAGCTTGGTTTCGGCTAGCGGGAGGGGAACAGATACGCAGTATTTT
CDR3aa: CASSLVSASGRGTDTQYF

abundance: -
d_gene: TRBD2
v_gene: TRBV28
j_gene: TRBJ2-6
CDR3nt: TGTGCCAGCATCTCCGGGGGGGACTCTGGGGCCAACGTCCTGACTTTC
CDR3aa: CASISGGDSGANVLTF

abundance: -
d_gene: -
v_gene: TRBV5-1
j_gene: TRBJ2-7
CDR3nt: TGCGCCAGCAGCTGGGGGGCCTCCTACGAGCAGTACTTC
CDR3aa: CASSWGASYEQYF

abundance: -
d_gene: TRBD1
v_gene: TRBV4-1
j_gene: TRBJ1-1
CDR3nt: TGCGCCAGCAGCCAGGGTCGGACAGGTGAAGCTTTCTTT
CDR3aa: CASSQGRTGEAFF

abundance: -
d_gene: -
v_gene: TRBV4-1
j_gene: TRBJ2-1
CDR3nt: TGCGCCAGCAGCCGAGAGGCCCAGGCCACCTACAATGAGCAGTTCTTC
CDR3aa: CASSREAQATYNEQFF

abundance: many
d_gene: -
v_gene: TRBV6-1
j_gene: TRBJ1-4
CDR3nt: TGTGCCAGCAGTGAACGGGAGGGGCGTTTGGGTGAAAAACTGTTTTTT
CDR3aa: CASSEREGRLGEKLFF

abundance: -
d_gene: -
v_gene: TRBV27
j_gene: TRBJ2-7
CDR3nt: TGTGCCAGCAGTCGCCGGGCCGAGAGCTCCTACGAGCAGTACTTC
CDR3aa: CASSRRAESSYEQYF

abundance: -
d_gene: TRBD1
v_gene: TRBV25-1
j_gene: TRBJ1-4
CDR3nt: TGTGCCAGCAGTGATCCCGGGGCAGGGGGTGAAAAACTGTTTTTT
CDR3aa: CASSDPGAGGEKLFF

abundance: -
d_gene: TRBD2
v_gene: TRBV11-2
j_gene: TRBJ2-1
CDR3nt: TGTGCCAGCAGCCTAGGGACTAGCGGGAGAAATGAGCAGTTCTTC
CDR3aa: CASSLGTSGRNEQFF

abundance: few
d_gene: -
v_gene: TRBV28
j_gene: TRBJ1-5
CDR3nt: TGTGCCAGCAGTTCCCAGTATCAGCCCCAGCATTTT
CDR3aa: CASSSQYQPQHF

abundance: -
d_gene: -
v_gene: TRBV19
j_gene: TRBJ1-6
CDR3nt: TGTGCCAGTAGTAGGGGGTCTGGGTCACCCCTCCACTTT
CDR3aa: CASSRGSGSPLHF

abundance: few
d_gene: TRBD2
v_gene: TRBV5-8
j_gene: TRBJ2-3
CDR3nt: TGTGCCAGCAGAAAATCTAGCGGGAATATCCAGACGCAGTATTTT
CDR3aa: CASRKSSGNIQTQYF

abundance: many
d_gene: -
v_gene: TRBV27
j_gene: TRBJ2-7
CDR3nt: TGTGCCAGCAGTGGCCAGGAGACCTACGAGCAGTACTTC
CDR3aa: CASSGQETYEQYF

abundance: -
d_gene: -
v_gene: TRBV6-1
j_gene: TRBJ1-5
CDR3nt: TGTGCCAGCAGTGAAGCCCGGTATCAGCCCCAGCATTTT
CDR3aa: CASSEARYQPQHF

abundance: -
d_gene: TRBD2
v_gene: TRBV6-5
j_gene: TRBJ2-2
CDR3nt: TGTGCCAGCAGTGGGATCGGGACTAGCACCGGGGAGCTGTTTTTT
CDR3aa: CASSGIGTSTGELFF

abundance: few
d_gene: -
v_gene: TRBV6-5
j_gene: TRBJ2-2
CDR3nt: TGTGCCAGCATGTTGGGCCCCATTGGGACCGGGGAGCTGTTTTTT
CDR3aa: CASMLGPIGTGELFF

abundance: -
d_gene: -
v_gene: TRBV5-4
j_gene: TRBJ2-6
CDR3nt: TGTGCCAGCAGCCCACCGGGGGCCGGGGCCAACGTCCTGACTTTC
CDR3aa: CASSPPGAGANVLTF

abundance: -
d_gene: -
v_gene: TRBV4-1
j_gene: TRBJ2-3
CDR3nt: TGCGCCAGCAGCCAAGGTCCGTGGGGTCTCACAGATACGCAGTATTTT
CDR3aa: CASSQGPWGLTDTQYF

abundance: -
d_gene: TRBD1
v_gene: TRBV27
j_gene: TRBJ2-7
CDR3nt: TGTGCCAGCAGTCCCGGACAGGGACTCTACGAGCAGTACTTC
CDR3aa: CASSPGQGLYEQYF

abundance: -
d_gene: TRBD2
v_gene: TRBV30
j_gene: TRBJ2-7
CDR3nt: TGTGCCTGGAGCAAGGGTGGTTCCGCGGGAGCCTACGAGCAGTACTTC
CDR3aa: CAWSKGGSAGAYEQYF

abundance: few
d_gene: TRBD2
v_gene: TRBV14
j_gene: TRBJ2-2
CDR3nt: TGTGCCAGCAGCCGAGTAGCGGGAGGGAACACCGGGGAGCTGTTTTTT
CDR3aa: CASSRVAGGNTGELFF

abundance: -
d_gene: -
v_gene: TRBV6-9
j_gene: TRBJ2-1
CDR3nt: TGTGCCAGCAGTTACAAGCGGCTCGGCAATGAGCAGTTCTTC
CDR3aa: CASSYKRLGNEQFF

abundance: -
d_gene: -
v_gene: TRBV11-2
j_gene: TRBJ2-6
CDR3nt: TGTGCCAGCGCCGTCTCAGGGGCCAACGTCCTGACTTTC
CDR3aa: CASAVSGANVLTF

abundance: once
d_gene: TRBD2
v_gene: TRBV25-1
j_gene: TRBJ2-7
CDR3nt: TGTGCCAGCAGTGGGCTAGCGGGAGGGGACGAGCAGTACTTC
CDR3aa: CASSGLAGGDEQYF

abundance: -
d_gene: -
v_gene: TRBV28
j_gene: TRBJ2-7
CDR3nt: TGTGCCACCCGCTTTGGTGGTAGCGCTTTCCAGTACTTC
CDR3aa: CATRFGGSAFQYF

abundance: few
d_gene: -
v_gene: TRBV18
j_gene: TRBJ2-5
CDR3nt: TGTGCCAGCTCACCAGTGTCAGGGAGGCAAGAGACCCAGTACTTC
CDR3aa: CASSPVSGRQETQYF

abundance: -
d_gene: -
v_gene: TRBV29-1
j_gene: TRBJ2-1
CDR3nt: TGCAGCGTTGCTCATAGGAGGCAGAACAATGAGCAGTTCTTC
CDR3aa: CSVAHRRQNNEQFF

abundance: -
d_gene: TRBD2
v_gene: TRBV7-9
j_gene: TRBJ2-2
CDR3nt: TGTGCCAGCAGGCCTAGCGGGAGGAACACCGGGGAGCTGTTTTTT
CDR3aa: CASRPSGRNTGELFF

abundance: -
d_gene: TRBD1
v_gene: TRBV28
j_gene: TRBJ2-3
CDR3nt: TGTGCCAGCAGTTTGGGACAGGGTGGGGGACTGGGGTTGGATACGCAGTATTTT
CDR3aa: CASSLGQGGGLGLDTQYF

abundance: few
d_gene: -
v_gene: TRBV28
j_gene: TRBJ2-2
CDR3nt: TGTGCCAGCAGTTTCCTCGGGGAGCTGTTTTTT
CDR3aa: CASSFLGELFF

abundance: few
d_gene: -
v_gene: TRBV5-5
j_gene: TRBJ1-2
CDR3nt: TGTGCCAGCAGCTTTATATGGGACTATGGCTACACCTTC
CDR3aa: CASSFIWDYGYTF

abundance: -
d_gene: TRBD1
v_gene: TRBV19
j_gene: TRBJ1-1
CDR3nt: TGTGCCAGTACCACCGGACAGGGCGGTAATGAAGCTTTCTTT
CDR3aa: CASTTGQGGNEAFF

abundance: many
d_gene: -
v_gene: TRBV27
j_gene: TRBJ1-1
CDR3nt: TGTGCCAGCAGGTCTAACCCCGGGGGCTTCGAAGCTTTCTTT
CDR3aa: CASRSNPGGFEAFF

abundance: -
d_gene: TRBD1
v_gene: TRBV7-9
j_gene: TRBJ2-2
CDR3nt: TGTGCCAGCAGCTCGACAGGGGGCATTACCGGGGAGCTGTTTTTT
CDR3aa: CASSSTGGITGELFF

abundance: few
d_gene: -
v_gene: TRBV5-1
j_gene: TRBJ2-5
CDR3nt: TGCGCCAGCAGCTTTAATAGCCCGCAAGAGACCCAGTACTTC
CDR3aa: CASSFNSPQETQYF

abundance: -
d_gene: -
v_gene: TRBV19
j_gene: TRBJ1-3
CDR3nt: TGTGCCAGTAGTATCGGACAGAGCTCTGGAAACGCCATATATTTT
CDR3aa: CASSIGQSSGNAIYF

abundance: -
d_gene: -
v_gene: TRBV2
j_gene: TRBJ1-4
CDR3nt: TGTGCCAGCAAGGGGGGCGGTGAAAAACTGTTTTTT
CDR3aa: CASKGGGEKLFF

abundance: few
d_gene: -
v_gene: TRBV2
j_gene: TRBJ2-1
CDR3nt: TGTGCCAGCAGTCCGGATACAGTCAATGAGCAGTTCTTC
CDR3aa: CASSPDTVNEQFF

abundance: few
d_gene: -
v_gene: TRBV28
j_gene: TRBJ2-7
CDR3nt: TGTGCCAGCAGTTTACCCCTGACACTAGGGGGGTCCTACGAGCAGTACTTC
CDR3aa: CASSLPLTLGGSYEQYF

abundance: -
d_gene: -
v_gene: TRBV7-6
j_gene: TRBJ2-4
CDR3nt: TGTGCCAGCAGCCAATCCGACAGGATTGGAAACATTCAGTACTTC
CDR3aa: CASSQSDRIGNIQYF

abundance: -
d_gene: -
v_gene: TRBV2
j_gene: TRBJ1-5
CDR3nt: TGTGCCAGCAGTGAAATGGGGAGGGGACAGCCCCAGCATTTT
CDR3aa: CASSEMGRGQPQHF

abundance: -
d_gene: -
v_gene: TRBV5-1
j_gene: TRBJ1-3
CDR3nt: TGCGCCAGCAGCCCTGTCGCAGGGAATTTTGGAAACACCATATATTTT
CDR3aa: CASSPVAGNFGNTIYF

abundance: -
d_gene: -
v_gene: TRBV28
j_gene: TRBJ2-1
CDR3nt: TGTGCCAGCAGACCACTGACCGGGCCAAGCTCCTACAATGAGCAGTTCTTC
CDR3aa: CASRPLTGPSSYNEQFF

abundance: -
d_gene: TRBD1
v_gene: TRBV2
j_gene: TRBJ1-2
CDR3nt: TGTGCCAGCACCTTACAGAGGGACAGTGCCCCTTTTACCTTC
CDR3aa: CASTLQRDSAPFTF

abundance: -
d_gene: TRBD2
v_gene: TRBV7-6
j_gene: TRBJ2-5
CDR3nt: TGTGCCAGCAGCTTAATACCGGGACTAGCGGGATTCAGGGCAGAGACCCAGTACTTC
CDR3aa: CASSLIPGLAGFRAETQYF

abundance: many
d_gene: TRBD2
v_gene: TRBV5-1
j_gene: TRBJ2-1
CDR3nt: TGCGCCAGCAGCCCGTTAACTAGCGCTTCCAATGAGCAGTTCTTC
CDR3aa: CASSPLTSASNEQFF

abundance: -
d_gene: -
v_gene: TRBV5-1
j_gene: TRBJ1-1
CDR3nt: TGCGCCAGCAGCCCCCAGGCAGGGAGCACTGAAGCTTTCTTT
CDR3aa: CASSPQAGSTEAFF

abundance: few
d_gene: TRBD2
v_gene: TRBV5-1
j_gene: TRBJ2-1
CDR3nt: TGCGCCAGCAGCCCCCTGGGACTAGCGGGACCGGGGAATGAGCAGTTCTTC
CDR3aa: CASSPLGLAGPGNEQFF